The 21 T cell receptor beta chains presented below share a single source sample, sequenced in a study of response to subunit inactivated influenza vaccine. A single record per CDR3 protein comes from TCRdb applying MiXCR to the RT-PCR reads. The sample shows hundreds of thousands of distinct CDR3 sequences, about a fifth of them seen only once. The input for sequencing was PBMCs from blood, taken roughly 5 days after vaccination. Every receptor here comes from a man in his fifties or sixties who received an inactivated influenza vaccine.

V is TRBV28 and J is TRBJ2-5, with TRBD2 as a possible D gene (5 bases). Trimming cost V 4 bases and J 5 bases, with 14 bases left between them. CDR1 MDHEN and CDR2 SYDVKM come from the germline V gene. The CDR3 sequence is 14 residues long. CDR3 region: CASSSGRWRETQYF. CDR3 nucleotide sequence: TGTGCCAGCAGTTCCGGACGGTGGAGGGAGACCCAGTACTTC.

This sequence joins TRBV5-2 and TRBJ1-2. TRBV5-2 corresponds to a pseudogene. The CDR3 has 13 amino acids. The CDR3 region is CASSLSRAYGYTF. The CDR3 coding sequence is TGTGCCAGCAGCTTGAGTAGGGCCTATGGCTACACCTTC.

The rearrangement uses TRBV7-2 and TRBJ2-3, with 10 bases identical to TRBD2. Germline-derived CDR1 and CDR2 are SGHTA and FQGNSA. V was clipped by 2 bases and J by 6 bases; unmatched bases: 8. The CDR3 totals 16 residues. The CDR3: CASSLLLAGATDTQYF. CDR3 sequence (DNA): TGTGCCAGCAGCTTATTGCTAGCGGGAGCTACGGATACGCAGTATTTT. The full variable domain, in which reference TRBV7-2 and TRBJ2-3 provide the parts outside the CDR3, is GAGVSQSPSNKVTEKGKDVELRCDPISGHTALYWYRQSLGQGLEFLIYFQGNSAPDKSGLPSDRFSAERTGGSVSTLTIQRTQQEDSAVYLCASSLLLAGATDTQYFGPGTRLTVL.

The rearrangement uses TRBV7-9 and TRBJ2-4; 11 positions match TRBD1. V shed 5 bases and J 9 bases; nucleotides not matched to a gene: 12. CDR1 is SEHNR and CDR2 is FQNEAQ in the germline V gene (reference sequence). This CDR3 has 16 residues. The CDR3 spells CASSLNSGTGGIIQYF. CDR3 DNA sequence: TGTGCCAGCAGCCTCAATTCCGGGACAGGGGGAATCATTCAGTACTTC. Full variable domain (remainder filled in from reference TRBV7-9 and TRBJ2-4): DTGVSQNPRHKITKRGQNVTFRCDPISEHNRLYWYRQTLGQGPEFLTYFQNEAQLEKSRLLSDRFSAERPKGSFSTLEIQRTEQGDSAMYLCASSLNSGTGGIIQYFGAGTRLSVL.

This clonotype occurred a few times. The chain has TRBV20-1 and TRBJ2-5; no definite D call. The CDR3 runs 15 residues. The germline V and J ends were trimmed by 3 bases and 1 base, with 15 bases remaining between them. Germline loops: CDR1 DFQATT, CDR2 SNEGSKA (reference sequence). The chain's CDR3 is CSARIPLGGQETQYF. As DNA, the CDR3 is TGCAGTGCTAGGATCCCTTTGGGCGGCCAAGAGACCCAGTACTTC.

The rearrangement joins TRBV20-1 to TRBJ2-7; D gene ambiguous. V lost 1 base and J 3 bases, leaving 7 bases between the germline ends. The CDR3 length is 12 residues. Per the germline V gene, CDR1 is DFQATT and CDR2 is SNEGSKA (reference sequence). CDR3 residues: CSARGISYEQYF. CDR3 nucleotide sequence: TGCAGTGCTAGAGGGATTAGCTACGAGCAGTACTTC.

The V call is TRBV7-2, the J call TRBJ2-1, with a tentative D call TRBD2 (5 bases). Germline V gene sequence: CDR1 SGHTA, CDR2 FQGNSA. Trimming pared 5 bases from V and 6 bases from J, leaving 11 bases between. The CDR3 covers 13 residues. CDR3 protein: CASSTRTGNEQFF. As DNA, the CDR3 is TGTGCCAGCAGCACCCGGACTGGCAATGAGCAGTTCTTC.

The chain uses TRBV25-1 and TRBJ2-7; 9 bases map to TRBD1. Germline V gives CDR1 MGHDK, CDR2 SYGVNS. The CDR3 covers 16 residues. The ends lost 1 base at V and 2 bases at J; junction bases unmatched: 6. The CDR3: CASSESGTGIAYEQYF. CDR3 DNA sequence: TGTGCCAGCAGTGAATCGGGGACAGGGATAGCCTACGAGCAGTACTTC.

This clonotype was seen more than once but under ten times. The DNA of the CDR3 is TGCGCCAGCAGCTTTCCAACTCAGGCTGGCTACACCTTC. This translates into CASSFPTQAGYTF. The chain joins TRBV5-1 to TRBJ1-2; D remains unclear. Between the trimmed V and J ends, which lost 2 bases and 7 bases, there was a span of 12 bases. The length of the CDR3 is 13 residues. The germline CDR1 and CDR2 sequences are SGHRS and YFSETQ. The complete variable domain, with remaining parts taken from reference TRBV5-1 and TRBJ1-2, reads KAGVTQTPRYLIKTRGQQVTLSCSPISGHRSVSWYQQTPGQGLQFLFEYFSETQRNKGNFPGRFSGRQFSNSRSEMNVSTLELGDSALYLCASSFPTQAGYTFGSGTRLTVV.

This chain uses TRBV7-8 with TRBJ2-5, with 9 positions matching TRBD1. Germline V gene data show CDR1 as SGHVS and CDR2 as FQNEAQ. V was pared by 7 bases and J by 4 bases, with 7 bases of the junction left unmatched. The CDR3 has 14 residues. CDR3 amino acids: CASTWTGVLETQYF. CDR3 coding DNA: TGTGCCAGCACCTGGACAGGGGTATTAGAGACCCAGTACTTC.

V and J are TRBV12-3 or TRBV12-4 and TRBJ2-7; D not certain. The V end lost 3 bases, the J end lost 4 bases, and 13 bases lay between the germline ends. The CDR3 extends over 14 amino acids. DNA of the CDR3: TGTGCCAGCAGTTTTGGCCACGGCGGTTACGAGCAGTACTTC. Translation: CASSFGHGGYEQYF.

The chain uses TRBV2 and TRBJ2-6; a possible D gene is TRBD1 (6 bases). Germline-derived CDR1 and CDR2 are SNHLY and FYNNEI. CDR3 length: 17 residues. Between the trimmed V and J ends, which lost 1 base and 6 bases, there was a span of 16 bases. The CDR3 DNA reads TGTGCCAGCAGTGAAGTGCAGGGGCCGCTTCAGGCCAACGTCCTGACTTTC. Translation: CASSEVQGPLQANVLTF.

This clonotype was seen repeatedly, ten times or more. The J gene is TRBJ2-5, the V gene TRBV9, with D possibly being TRBD1 (6 bases). The CDR3 totals 15 residues. Germline CDR1 reads SGDLS; CDR2 reads YYNGEE. Trimming removed 3 bases from V and 5 bases from J, with 17 bases in between. The CDR3, as DNA: TGTGCCAGCAGCGATCCGGGGTTTCAGGGGGAGACCCAGTACTTC. It encodes CASSDPGFQGETQYF.

V is TRBV20-1 and J is TRBJ1-5; 9 positions match TRBD1. This CDR3 contains 15 residues. Trimming took 1 base from V and 0 from J; bases not matched to a gene: 1. Per germline, CDR1 DFQATT and CDR2 SNEGSKA (reference sequence). The CDR3 loop is CSARGTGDSNQPQHF. CDR3 nucleotides: TGCAGTGCTAGAGGGACAGGGGATAGCAATCAGCCCCAGCATTTT.

This clonotype was seen only a few times. V and J are TRBV7-6 and TRBJ2-5, with D possibly being TRBD1 (6 bases). CDR3 size: 15 residues. Trimming took off 2 bases at V and 2 bases at J, with 12 bases between the two ends. CDR1 SGHVS and CDR2 FNYEAQ come from the germline V gene. The CDR3 spells CASSLRTDRQETQYF. In DNA form, the CDR3 reads TGTGCCAGCAGCTTAAGAACGGACAGACAAGAGACCCAGTACTTC.

The chain joins TRBV4-2 to TRBJ1-5; the D is unclear. Trimming pared 0 bases from V and 4 bases from J, leaving 13 bases between. The CDR3 has 16 amino acids. From germline, CDR1 is LGHNA and CDR2 YNFKEQ. The CDR3: CASSQDPQAGNQPQHF. The CDR3 nucleotides are TGTGCCAGCAGCCAAGATCCCCAGGCAGGTAATCAGCCCCAGCATTTT.

This clonotype has just a few counts. This chain links TRBV6-1 with TRBJ2-3, with D perhaps given as TRBD1 or TRBD2 (6 bases each). CDR3 length equals 15 residues. Germline CDR1 reads MNHNS; CDR2 reads SASEGT. Trimming left V 7 bases short and J 5 bases short, with 19 bases between. The CDR3 nucleotides are TGTGCCAGCAATGATCGGAGGGGGAAGGGAGATACGCAGTATTTT. Translated, it gives CASNDRRGKGDTQYF.

There are many counts of this clonotype. The chain combines TRBV6-1 with TRBJ1-5; D is unclear. This CDR3 comprises 12 residues. Trimming stripped 3 bases from V and 9 bases from J, with 9 bases between. Germline CDR1 and CDR2: MNHNS and SASEGT. DNA of the CDR3: TGTGCCAGCAGTGAGTTAGGTGGGCCCCAGCATTTT. It specifies CASSELGGPQHF.

The rearrangement uses TRBV20-1 and TRBJ2-5, with D perhaps matching TRBD1 (7 bases). The V and J ends lost 5 bases and 2 bases respectively, with 12 bases between them. CDR3 length: 13 amino acids. Germline V gene lookup returns CDR1 DFQATT and CDR2 SNEGSKA (reference sequence). CDR3 in DNA: TGCAGTGCTCGACAGGGAGGTCAAGAGACCCAGTACTTC. It codes for CSARQGGQETQYF.

This clonotype has only a few counts. The rearrangement joins TRBV4-1 to TRBJ2-1; no clear D. The germline V gene has CDR1 MGHRA and CDR2 YSYEKL. V was pared by 0 bases and J by 2 bases, with 2 bases between. The CDR3 is 13 amino acids. The CDR3: CASSQEAYNEQFF. CDR3 sequence (DNA): TGCGCCAGCAGCCAAGAAGCCTACAATGAGCAGTTCTTC.

At least ten counts were recorded for this clonotype. The V gene is TRBV20-1, the J gene TRBJ2-1; 11 bases map to TRBD2. J was trimmed by 2 bases and V by 0 bases; bases with no gene match: 3. Germline lookup yields CDR1 DFQATT and CDR2 SNEGSKA (reference sequence). This CDR3 is 16 amino acids long. This CDR3 reads CSARELAGGPYNEQFF. The CDR3 DNA reads as TGCAGTGCTAGAGAGTTAGCGGGAGGGCCCTACAATGAGCAGTTCTTC.